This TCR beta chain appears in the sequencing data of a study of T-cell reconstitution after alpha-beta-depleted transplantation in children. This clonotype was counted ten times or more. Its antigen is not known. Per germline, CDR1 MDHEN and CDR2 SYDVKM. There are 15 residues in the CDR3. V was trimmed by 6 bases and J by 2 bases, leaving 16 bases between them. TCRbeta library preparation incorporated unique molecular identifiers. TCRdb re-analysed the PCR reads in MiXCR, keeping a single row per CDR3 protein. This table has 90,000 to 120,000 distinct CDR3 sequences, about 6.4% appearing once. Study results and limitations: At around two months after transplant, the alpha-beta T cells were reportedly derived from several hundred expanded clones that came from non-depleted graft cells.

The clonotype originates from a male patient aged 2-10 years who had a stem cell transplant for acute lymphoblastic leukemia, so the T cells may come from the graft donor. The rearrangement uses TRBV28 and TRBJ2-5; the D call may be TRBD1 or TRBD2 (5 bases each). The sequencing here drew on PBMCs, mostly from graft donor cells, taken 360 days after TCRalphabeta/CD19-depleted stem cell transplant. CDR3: CASSLRDPLQETQYF. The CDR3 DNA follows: TGTGCCAGCAGCCTCCGGGACCCCCTTCAAGAGACCCAGTACTTC.